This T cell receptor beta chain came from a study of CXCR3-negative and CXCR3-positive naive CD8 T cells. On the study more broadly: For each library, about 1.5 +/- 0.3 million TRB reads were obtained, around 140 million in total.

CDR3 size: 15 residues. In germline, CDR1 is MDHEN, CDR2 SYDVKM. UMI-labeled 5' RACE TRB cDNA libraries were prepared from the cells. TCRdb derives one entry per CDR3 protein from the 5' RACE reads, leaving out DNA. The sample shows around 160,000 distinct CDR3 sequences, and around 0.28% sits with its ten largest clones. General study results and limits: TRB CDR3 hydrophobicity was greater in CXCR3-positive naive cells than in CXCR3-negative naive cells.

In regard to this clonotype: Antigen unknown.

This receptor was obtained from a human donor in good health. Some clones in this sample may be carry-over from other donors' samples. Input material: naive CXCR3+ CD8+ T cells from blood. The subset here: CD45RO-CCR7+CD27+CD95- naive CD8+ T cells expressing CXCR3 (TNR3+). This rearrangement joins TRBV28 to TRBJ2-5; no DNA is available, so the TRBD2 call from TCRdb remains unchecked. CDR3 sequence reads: CASSLPLQGLETQYF.